These 2 T cell receptor beta chains share one sample of origin, sequenced in a study of beta chain features in type 1 diabetes (dated by TCRdb to the late 2010s). The receptor library was made with the immunoSEQ multiplex PCR assay. The entire amount of isolated RNA was reverse transcribed using the High Capacity cDNA Reverse Transcription Kit, so the sequenced TCRB transcripts were expressed ones. This is the immuneACCESS table as TCRdb keeps it, with only in-frame sequences that have V and J called. A part of the clones is gone; compared with another copy, unresolved V genes explain less than half, and the rest is unexplained. The sample yields around 330,000 clones; approximately 9.9% were counted once. The biggest ten clones account for roughly 0.014% of the sample. Sequenced: naive CD4+ T cells from blood. What this sample's cell subset or site label stands for: true naive CD4+ T cells. These receptor sequences come from a woman aged 25 to 45 in good health.

This clone occurred a few times. The chain uses TRBV7-2 and TRBJ2-7; 11 nucleotides align to TRBD1. Germline CDR1 reads SGHTA; CDR2 reads FQGNSA. Trimming took 1 base from V and 2 from J; bases not matched to a gene: 1. CDR3 length: 15 amino acids. The CDR3, as DNA: TGTGCCAGCAGCTTAGTGGGACAGGGGGCCTACGAGCAGTACTTC. It translates to CASSLVGQGAYEQYF.

In this sample, this clone turned up a few times. The genes are TRBV4-2 and TRBJ2-2; 8 bases fit TRBD2. Unmatched junction bases numbered 4, after V lost 0 bases and J lost 1 base. The germline gives CDR1 LGHNA, CDR2 YNFKEQ. The CDR3 sequence is 17 residues long. The CDR3 sequence is CASSQETTSGNTGELFF. CDR3 nucleotide sequence: TGTGCCAGCAGCCAAGAAACCACTAGCGGGAACACCGGGGAGCTGTTTTTT.